Below, 14 T cell receptor beta chains from the same sample are listed, as sequenced in a study of OX40 agonist ivuxolimab in advanced cancers. The method was immunoSEQ multiplex PCR; TCRdb's version includes in-frame clones alone and lacks a portion of them. The sample includes some 98,000 clones, roughly 80% seen only once; the top ten take about 1.6%. This specimen consisted of CD4+ or CD8+ T cells sorted from blood, obtained in a trial of the OX40 agonist ivuxolimab. These receptors all stem from an adult with an advanced solid tumor such as melanoma, head and neck, liver or kidney cancer.

The gene calls are TRBV9 and TRBJ2-4; either TRBD1 or TRBD2 may fit D (5 bases each). CDR1 and CDR2 (germline): SGDLS, YYNGEE. V shed 0 bases and J shed 10 bases, with 17 bases lying between them. The CDR3 spans 15 residues. The CDR3: CASSVGSGLSSIQYF. CDR3 DNA sequence: TGTGCCAGCAGCGTAGGTTCGGGGCTATCCAGTATTCAGTACTTC.

J is TRBJ1-2 and V is TRBV28; D unresolved. The germline V and J ends were trimmed by 2 bases and 4 bases, with 8 bases remaining between them. Per the germline V gene, CDR1 is MDHEN and CDR2 is SYDVKM. The CDR3 is 13 residues long. CDR3 bases: TGTGCCAGCAGTTTAACTCTTTCCTATGGCTACACCTTC. Encoded protein: CASSLTLSYGYTF.

The chain uses TRBV5-1 and TRBJ2-5, with TRBD2 identical over 11 bases. The CDR3 is 15 amino acids. V lost 1 base to trimming and J lost 7 bases; unmatched junction nucleotides: 6. Germline CDR1 reads SGHRS; CDR2 reads YFSETQ. The CDR3 region is CASSLTSGGLGTQYF. In DNA, the CDR3 is TGCGCCAGCAGCTTGACTAGCGGGGGCCTTGGGACCCAGTACTTC.

The V gene is TRBV6-1, the J gene TRBJ1-2; D unresolved. Germline V gene data show CDR1 as MNHNS and CDR2 as SASEGT. Between the trimmed V and J ends, which lost 4 bases and 4 bases, there was a span of 4 bases. This CDR3 comprises 11 residues. CDR3 in amino acids: CASSALYGYTF. The CDR3 DNA reads as TGTGCCAGCAGTGCCCTCTATGGCTACACCTTC.

The J gene is TRBJ2-2, the V gene TRBV4-1, with 9 bases identical to TRBD1. Germline CDR1 MGHRA, CDR2 YSYEKL. The length of the CDR3 is 16 residues. Germline trimming cut 0 bases from V and 10 bases from J; bases unmatched to any gene: 9. CDR3 amino acids: CASSQDRTGAQAELFF. CDR3 coding DNA: TGCGCCAGCAGCCAAGATAGGACAGGGGCACAGGCGGAGCTGTTTTTT.

This clone was recorded only once. The J gene is TRBJ2-1, the V gene TRBV6-5; no clear D. The germline V gene has CDR1 MNHEY and CDR2 SVGAGI. The V gene lost 3 bases and the J gene lost 15 bases, with 9 bases spanning the gap. The CDR3 consists of 10 residues. CDR3 sequence reads: CASSYTPTFF. CDR3 DNA sequence: TGTGCCAGCAGTTATACACCCACGTTCTTC.

This clone was counted only a few times. The rearrangement joins TRBV19 to TRBJ2-7; 9 bases line up with TRBD1. The V segment lost 2 bases and the J segment 6 bases; nucleotides outside the gene matches: 5. The CDR3 spans 14 residues. Looked up from germline, CDR1 is LNHDA and CDR2 is SQIVND (reference sequence). CDR3 nucleotides: TGTGCCAGTAGTATAAACAGGGGGCAGGTCGAGCAGTACTTC. This sequence encodes CASSINRGQVEQYF.

This clone came up once. The CDR3 reads CASSPQGAGELFF. The DNA of the CDR3 is TGTGCCAGCTCACCACAAGGGGCCGGGGAGCTGTTTTTT. The gene calls are TRBV18 and TRBJ2-2; TRBD1 might be the D (5 bases). Trimming pared 1 base from V and 6 bases from J, leaving 6 bases between. The germline gives CDR1 KGHSH, CDR2 LQKENI. The CDR3 has 13 amino acids.

The rearrangement uses TRBV7-2 and TRBJ1-2, with unresolved D. Germline V gene lookup returns CDR1 SGHTA and CDR2 FQGNSA. This CDR3 region has 13 residues. V was pared by 0 bases and J by 6 bases, with 8 bases between. CDR3 region: CASSLAGDDGYTF. CDR3 DNA: TGTGCCAGCAGCTTAGCCGGGGATGATGGCTACACCTTC. Supplemented by reference TRBV7-2 and TRBJ1-2, the full variable domain reads GAGVSQSPSNKVTEKGKDVELRCDPISGHTALYWYRQSLGQGLEFLIYFQGNSAPDKSGLPSDRFSAERTGGSVSTLTIQRTQQEDSAVYLCASSLAGDDGYTFGSGTRLTVV.

The chain links TRBV7-6 to TRBJ1-1; no reliable D call. Trimming took off 5 bases at V and 8 bases at J, with 15 bases between the two ends. Germline assignment: CDR1 SGHVS and CDR2 FNYEAQ. CDR3 size: 13 residues. The CDR3 loop is CASSPRPFEEAFF. CDR3 DNA: TGTGCCAGCAGCCCGCGCCCATTCGAAGAAGCTTTCTTT. The variable domain in full, completed from reference TRBV7-6 and TRBJ1-1, reads GAGVSQSPRYKVTKRGQDVALRCDPISGHVSLYWYRQALGQGPEFLTYFNYEAQQDKSGLPNDRFSAERPEGSISTLTIQRTEQRDSAMYRCASSPRPFEEAFFGQGTRLTVV.

The gene calls are TRBV2 and TRBJ1-4; 10 bases match TRBD1. This CDR3 has 14 residues. CDR1 is SNHLY, CDR2 FYNNEI, per germline. V lost 8 bases, J lost 7 bases, and 7 bases stayed unmatched. The chain's CDR3 is CASRDRGQSEKLFF. The CDR3 DNA reads as TGTGCCAGCCGAGACAGGGGGCAAAGTGAAAAACTGTTTTTT. Combining the CDR3 with reference TRBV2 and TRBJ1-4 gives the whole variable domain EPEVTQTPSHQVTQMGQEVILRCVPISNHLYFYWYRQILGQKVEFLVSFYNNEISEKSEIFDDQFSVERPDGSNFTLKIRSTKLEDSAMYFCASRDRGQSEKLFFGSGTQLSVL.

This clone was counted once. This chain uses TRBV7-3 with TRBJ1-2; TRBD1 matches 8 bases. Germline lookup yields CDR1 SGHTA and CDR2 FQGTGA. This CDR3 region has 17 residues. With 0 bases clipped from V and 4 bases from J, the junction kept 10 bases outside the gene matches. CDR3 amino acids: CASSLTQVDRGGYGYTF. The CDR3 nucleotides read TGTGCCAGCAGCTTAACTCAGGTTGACAGGGGCGGCTATGGCTACACCTTC.

The chain recombines TRBV6-1 with TRBJ2-7; D might be TRBD1 (6 bases). The CDR3 contains 11 residues. Germline V gene lookup returns CDR1 MNHNS and CDR2 SASEGT. Trimming cost V 5 bases and J 9 bases, with 11 bases left between them. For the CDR3, the DNA is TGTGCCAGCAGTTACCAAGGGGGGCAGTACTTC. This sequence encodes CASSYQGGQYF.

This chain connects TRBV7-8 to TRBJ1-3; D remains unclear. Trimming stripped 5 bases from V and 4 bases from J, with 12 bases between. This CDR3 is built from 14 residues. Germline V lookup: CDR1 SGHVS, CDR2 FQNEAQ. The DNA for the CDR3 is TGTGCCAGCAGCCGGGCACGGACGGGAAACACCATATATTTT. This codes for CASSRARTGNTIYF.